The rows below give T cell receptor beta chains drawn from one sample of a study of identical twins. MiXCR, applied by TCRdb to the 5' RACE reads, yields one record per CDR3 protein. The sample includes 500,000 to 550,000 distinct CDR3 sequences, around 24% of them seen just once. These data also featured in a second study, about yellow fever vaccine responses in identical twins.

The sequenced sample consisted of CD4+ T cells sorted from blood. Receptor source: a woman aged 18-29 years in good health. Each CDR3 is given with its conserved first and last residue. D genes are given only for firm matches. Size values are once, few and many counts, or a class for expanded clones, and some rows have none.

>TRBV12-3/TRBV12-4|13|NA|NA|TRBJ2-2
TGTGCCAGCAGTAAAGAAGGCACCGGGGAGCTGTTTTTT
CASSKEGTGELFF
>TRBV29-1|14|NA|TRBD2|TRBJ2-1
TGCAGCGGAAGACTAGCGGGAGGAGTTAATGAGCAGTTCTTC
CSGRLAGGVNEQFF
>TRBV14|14|few|TRBD1|TRBJ2-1
TGTGCCAGCAGCAACCCTGGACAGGGGGAAAGGCAGTTCTTC
CASSNPGQGERQFF
>TRBV12-3/TRBV12-4|19|NA|TRBD2|TRBJ2-3
TGTGCCAGCAGTTTCTTGGGTCGGGGACTAGCGGGGAGCACAGATACGCAGTATTTT
CASSFLGRGLAGSTDTQYF
>TRBV7-3|14|few|NA|TRBJ2-7
TGTGCCAGCAGTCTTAAGGGCGGCTCCTACGAGCAGTACTTC
CASSLKGGSYEQYF
>TRBV12-3/TRBV12-4|14|NA|NA|TRBJ1-5
TGTGCCAGCAGTACGCGCAGGGCCAATCAGCCCCAGCATTTT
CASSTRRANQPQHF
>TRBV6-1|11|NA|NA|TRBJ2-3
TGTGCCAGTGGTCGCACAGATACGCAGTATTTT
CASGRTDTQYF
>TRBV5-1|16|few|TRBD1|TRBJ2-7
TGCGCCAGCAGCTCGTTAGGACAGGGAAACTCCTACGAGCAGTACTTC
CASSSLGQGNSYEQYF
>TRBV11-2|14|NA|NA|TRBJ2-4
TGTGCCAGCAGCTTATTAACAGCTCGGGACATTCAGTACTTC
CASSLLTARDIQYF
>TRBV12-3/TRBV12-4|16|NA|TRBD1|TRBJ2-3
TGTGCCAGCAGTTTAGACAGGGGTATCGTGACAGATACGCAGTATTTT
CASSLDRGIVTDTQYF
>TRBV12-3/TRBV12-4|16|few|NA|TRBJ1-1
TGTGCCAGCAGTCCCTGGGACTTTGGGGAAAGCACTGAAGCTTTCTTT
CASSPWDFGESTEAFF
>TRBV19|16|NA|TRBD2|TRBJ2-1
TGTGCCAGTAGTATCCGGCTAGCGGGAGACGACAATGAGCAGTTCTTC
CASSIRLAGDDNEQFF
>TRBV29-1|14|few|TRBD1|TRBJ1-1
TGCAGCGTTGGGGACAGAAGCTCGAACACTGAAGCTTTCTTT
CSVGDRSSNTEAFF
>TRBV12-3/TRBV12-4|19|NA|TRBD2|TRBJ2-3
TGTGCCAGCAGTTTACCCAGGGGGGGACTAGCGGATAGCACAGATACGCAGTATTTT
CASSLPRGGLADSTDTQYF
>TRBV28|15|NA|NA|TRBJ2-2
TGTGCCAGCAGTTTCGGCGGGAACAACGGCGGGGAGCTGTTTTTT
CASSFGGNNGGELFF
>TRBV28|11|few|NA|TRBJ2-1
TGTGCCAGCAGTGCCCCCAATGAGCAGTTCTTC
CASSAPNEQFF
>TRBV24-1|14|few|NA|TRBJ2-2
TGTGCCACCTCGGGGGGCCCGAACACCGGGGAGCTGTTTTTT
CATSGGPNTGELFF
>TRBV7-2|14|few|NA|TRBJ2-1
TGTGCCAGCAGCTTAGGACGGTTAGCAGCTGAGCAGTTCTTC
CASSLGRLAAEQFF
>TRBV3-1|15|few|NA|TRBJ1-2
TGTGCCAGCAGCCAAGATCTGGCAACTAACTATGGCTACACCTTC
CASSQDLATNYGYTF
>TRBV20-1|14|few|NA|TRBJ2-1
TGCAGTGCCCCCGGGACTGGTACCTACAATGAGCAGTTCTTC
CSAPGTGTYNEQFF
>TRBV10-2|13|NA|NA|TRBJ1-2
TGCGCCAGCAGTGGGGGGGCTAACTATGGCTACACCTTC
CASSGGANYGYTF
>TRBV4-1|14|many|TRBD1|TRBJ1-1
TGCGCCAGCAGCCAAGGACAGGGAGTCACTGAAGCTTTCTTT
CASSQGQGVTEAFF
>TRBV11-1|13|NA|NA|TRBJ2-5
TGTGCCAGCAGCTCCAGCAGATTTGAGACCCAGTACTTC
CASSSSRFETQYF
>TRBV20-1|15|few|NA|TRBJ1-1
TGCAGTGCTAGAGATCAGGTTGCCATGAACACTGAAGCTTTCTTT
CSARDQVAMNTEAFF
>TRBV29-1|12|NA|NA|TRBJ1-2
TGCAGCGTTCGGAGCGCCGCCTATGGCTACACCTTC
CSVRSAAYGYTF
>TRBV16|15|NA|TRBD1|TRBJ1-1
TGTGCCAGCAGCCAATGGCGGCAGGGGGGCACTGAAGCTTTCTTT
CASSQWRQGGTEAFF
>TRBV10-3|18|few|TRBD2|TRBJ2-5
TGTGCCATCAGTGAGTCTGCCCCGGGACTAGCGGGACAAGAGACCCAGTACTTC
CAISESAPGLAGQETQYF
>TRBV29-1|15|NA|NA|TRBJ2-1
TGCAGCGTCACAGGGCGGGGGAACTCCTACAATGAGCAGTTCTTC
CSVTGRGNSYNEQFF
>TRBV5-1|13|NA|NA|TRBJ2-5
TGCGCCAGCAGACCAAACCTAGAAGAGACCCAGTACTTC
CASRPNLEETQYF
>TRBV10-3|15|NA|TRBD2|TRBJ2-3
TGTGCCATCAGTCGGACTAGCGGGGGCCCACAAGGGCAGTATTTT
CAISRTSGGPQGQYF
>TRBV20-1|16|few|TRBD2|TRBJ2-2
TGCAGTGCCGATGGACTAGCTGATGTTGGGTCCGGGGAGCTGTTTTTT
CSADGLADVGSGELFF
>TRBV19|15|once|TRBD1|TRBJ1-5
TGTGCCAGTAGTTCGGGACAGGGGGCGAATCAGCCCCAGCATTTT
CASSSGQGANQPQHF
>TRBV3-1|15|once|NA|TRBJ1-1
TGTGCCAGCAGCCAAGGAGGGGTTAGTTACACTGAAGCTTTCTTT
CASSQGGVSYTEAFF
>TRBV5-1|14|few|NA|TRBJ1-1
TGCGCCAGCAGCTCGGGCCGACCAAACACTGAAGCTTTCTTT
CASSSGRPNTEAFF
>TRBV12-3/TRBV12-4|14|NA|NA|TRBJ2-1
TGTGCCAGCAGAAACCAACAGGGTCCCAATGAGCAGTTCTTC
CASRNQQGPNEQFF
>TRBV25-1|13|few|TRBD1|TRBJ2-7
TGTGCCAGCCGGGACAGAGGGCCCAACGAGCAGTACTTC
CASRDRGPNEQYF
>TRBV9|12|once|TRBD1|TRBJ2-1
TGTGCCAGCAGCGTAGATTCGGGACAGTTTTTCTTC
CASSVDSGQFFF
>TRBV6-1|17|NA|TRBD2|TRBJ2-5
TGTGCCAGCAGAACGCTCATAGCGGGAGGGCCGGGGGAGACCCAGTACTTC
CASRTLIAGGPGETQYF
>TRBV10-3|12|NA|NA|TRBJ2-7
TGTGCCACCGAGGGGGGATCCTACGAGCAGTACTTC
CATEGGSYEQYF
>TRBV29-1|14|NA|TRBD2|TRBJ2-7
TGCAGCACCGGGACTAGCGGGAGAGTTGACGAGCAGTACTTC
CSTGTSGRVDEQYF
>TRBV9|15|once|TRBD1|TRBJ2-3
TGTGCCAGCAGCTCCGGTGAGACAGGGACAGATACGCAGTATTTT
CASSSGETGTDTQYF
>TRBV28|16|many|NA|TRBJ2-7
TGTGCCAGCAGTCCCTTCGGGGCGGGGATCTCCTACGAGCAGTACTTC
CASSPFGAGISYEQYF
>TRBV5-1|14|NA|TRBD1|TRBJ2-5
TGCGCCAGCAGCCAGGGGGCCATTCAAGAGACCCAGTACTTC
CASSQGAIQETQYF
>TRBV20-1|19|few|TRBD2|TRBJ2-1
TGCAGTGCTAGAGTCCACTCCACGACTAGCGTTATAAGGTACAATGAGCAGTTCTTC
CSARVHSTTSVIRYNEQFF
>TRBV11-3|15|NA|NA|TRBJ2-2
TGTGCCAGCAGCCCCACTTGGGCGGGGTCCGGGGAGCTGTTTTTT
CASSPTWAGSGELFF
>TRBV20-1|15|few|TRBD1|TRBJ2-1
TGCAGTGCTAATAGACAGGGGAGCTCGGGGAATGAGCAGTTCTTC
CSANRQGSSGNEQFF
>TRBV6-5|16|NA|NA|TRBJ1-1
TGTGCCAGCAGTTACAGCGGGGGAAGAGTGAACACTGAAGCTTTCTTT
CASSYSGGRVNTEAFF
>TRBV20-1|15|NA|TRBD1|TRBJ2-2
TGCAGTGCTCCTTCCGGGACAGGGGTCACCGGGGAGCTGTTTTTT
CSAPSGTGVTGELFF
>TRBV6-1|16|NA|TRBD1|TRBJ2-2
TGTGCCAGCAGTACCTCAGGGGGCGCACCCACCGGGGAGCTGTTTTTT
CASSTSGGAPTGELFF
>TRBV18|15|NA|TRBD1|TRBJ1-1
TGTGCCAGCTCCCCCTTTGAGGGGGCGGGCACTGAAGCTTTCTTT
CASSPFEGAGTEAFF
>TRBV5-1|16|NA|NA|TRBJ2-3
TGCGCCAGCAGCTTGGGGTTCGGGGGCCCGACAGATACGCAGTATTTT
CASSLGFGGPTDTQYF
>TRBV20-1|15|NA|TRBD2|TRBJ2-3
TGCAGTGCTAGAAGGACTAGCGGGCGCACAGATACGCAGTATTTT
CSARRTSGRTDTQYF
>TRBV3-1|15|NA|NA|TRBJ2-1
TGTGCCAGCAGCCAAGGGCCAGATCCCTACAATGAGCAGTTCTTC
CASSQGPDPYNEQFF
>TRBV6-1|17|NA|TRBD1|TRBJ2-1
TGTGCCAGCAACAGACAGGGCCAAATAAGCTCCTACAATGAGCAGTTCTTC
CASNRQGQISSYNEQFF
>TRBV12-3/TRBV12-4|12|NA|NA|TRBJ1-5
TGTGCCAGCAGTCCCCGGTCAGGGCCCCAGCATTTT
CASSPRSGPQHF
>TRBV24-1|17|NA|NA|TRBJ2-3
TGTGCCACCAGTGATTTCCGTCTAGGGCGGGGCACAGATACGCAGTATTTT
CATSDFRLGRGTDTQYF
>TRBV6-5|15|NA|NA|TRBJ2-7
TGTGCCAGCAGTTACGATGGCGACAGGCTCTACGAGCAGTACTTC
CASSYDGDRLYEQYF